This is a list of T cell receptor beta chains from one sample in a study of T cell repertoires and HLA-DP antigens. Their antigen targets remain unknown. TCRdb keeps only in-frame clones here, not all; method: immunoSEQ multiplex PCR. The repertoire holds approximately 110,000 clones, almost 95% seen once, with approximately 0.29% in the top ten. Sequences were obtained from CD4+ T cells from PBMCs. The receptors derive from a woman aged 18-29 years in good health and CMV-seronegative. Each CDR3 is given with its conserved first and last residue. A D gene is named only where the DNA matches it firmly. The size field is filled for only some rows; it gives once, few, many or a size class.

>TRBV10-3|TRBJ2-3|-|-|11
CAIRSADTQYF
TGTGCCATCAGATCGGCCGATACGCAGTATTTT
>TRBV21-1|TRBJ1-5|-|-|18
CASSKARPGGYGNQPQHF
TGTGCCAGCAGCAAAGCTCGGCCTGGGGGTTACGGCAATCAGCCCCAGCATTTT
>TRBV30|TRBJ2-7|once|-|14
CAWRNRENSYEQYF
TGTGCCTGGAGGAACAGGGAAAACTCCTACGAGCAGTACTTC
>TRBV9|TRBJ1-1|-|-|13
CASSVDENTEAFF
TGTGCCAGCAGCGTGGATGAGAACACTGAAGCTTTCTTT
>TRBV5-4|TRBJ1-1|-|-|13
CASSFDENTEAFF
TGTGCCAGCAGCTTTGACGAGAACACTGAAGCTTTCTTT
>TRBV5-5|TRBJ2-1|-|-|15
CASSRLTGSYNEQFF
TGTGCCAGCAGTCGTTTGACAGGCTCCTACAATGAGCAGTTCTTC
>TRBV7-2|TRBJ2-5|-|TRBD1|15
CASSLSGTGQETQYF
TGTGCCAGCAGCTTGTCCGGGACAGGTCAAGAGACCCAGTACTTC
>TRBV7-8|TRBJ2-5|-|-|15
CASSSLPGTRETQYF
TGTGCCAGCAGCTCCCTCCCTGGGACTCGGGAGACCCAGTACTTC
>TRBV5-8|TRBJ2-5|-|-|14
CASSLGGRGKTQYF
TGTGCCAGCAGCTTGGGGGGGCGCGGGAAGACCCAGTACTTC
>TRBV7-3|TRBJ2-3|-|-|14
CASSQRGGANTQYF
TGTGCCAGCAGCCAACGTGGGGGGGCCAATACGCAGTATTTT
>TRBV11-2|TRBJ2-4|-|-|12
CASSFRGNIQYF
TGTGCCAGCAGCTTCCGGGGAAACATTCAGTACTTC
>TRBV6-7|TRBJ1-6|-|-|21
CASSYFKGFLEAHSGNSPLHF
TGTGCCAGCAGTTACTTCAAAGGTTTTTTGGAGGCGCACTCCGGAAATTCACCCCTCCACTTT
>TRBV19|TRBJ2-6|-|-|15
CASSFPGPATNVLTF
TGTGCCAGTAGCTTTCCGGGGCCCGCAACCAACGTCCTGACTTTC
>TRBV5-1|TRBJ1-3|-|-|14
CASSLGAAGNTIYF
TGCGCCAGCAGCTTGGGGGCAGCTGGAAACACCATATATTTT
>TRBV5-4|TRBJ2-2|-|TRBD1|17
CASSSIRGPANTGELFF
TGTGCCAGCAGCTCGATCAGGGGGCCCGCTAACACCGGGGAGCTGTTTTTT
>TRBV2|TRBJ2-3|-|TRBD2|17
CASSLLRSGGRTDTQYF
TGTGCCAGCAGTCTGCTTCGGAGCGGGGGACGCACAGATACGCAGTATTTT
>TRBV29-1|TRBJ1-1|few|-|13
CSVEQTQGTEAFF
TGCAGCGTTGAACAGACGCAGGGAACTGAAGCTTTCTTT
>TRBV28|TRBJ2-3|-|-|14
CASSLRGSTDTQYF
TGTGCCAGCAGTTTACGGGGGAGCACAGATACGCAGTATTTT
>TRBV4-1|TRBJ2-7|-|TRBD1|15
CASSHPTGSTYEQYF
TGCGCCAGCAGCCACCCGACAGGGTCAACCTACGAGCAGTACTTC
>TRBV5-8|TRBJ2-5|-|-|12
CASRKDGETQYF
TGTGCCAGCAGAAAGGATGGGGAGACCCAGTACTTC
>TRBV2|TRBJ2-5|-|-|14
CASSEGGTQETQYF
TGTGCCAGCAGTGAAGGGGGGACACAAGAGACCCAGTACTTC
>TRBV4-1|TRBJ1-1|-|-|13
CASSQRGPTEAFF
TGCGCCAGCAGCCAACGGGGCCCCACTGAAGCTTTCTTT
>TRBV28|TRBJ2-1|-|TRBD2|15
CASSFAGGLRNEQFF
TGTGCCAGCAGTTTCGCGGGAGGTTTGAGGAATGAGCAGTTCTTC
>TRBV5-4|TRBJ2-5|-|TRBD2|17
CASSSPGLAGGPETQYF
TGTGCCAGCAGCTCGCCGGGACTAGCGGGAGGGCCAGAGACCCAGTACTTC
>TRBV7-2|TRBJ2-3|few|-|14
CASSLGGETDTQYF
TGTGCCAGCAGCTTAGGGGGCGAGACAGATACGCAGTATTTT
>TRBV7-2|TRBJ1-4|-|TRBD1|10
CASGTGRRIF
TGTGCCAGCGGGACAGGGAGAAGAATTTTT
>TRBV7-9|TRBJ2-3|-|-|12
CASSPGSDTQYF
TGTGCCAGCAGCCCGGGTTCAGATACGCAGTATTTT
>TRBV28|TRBJ2-1|-|TRBD1|14
CASGSTGGAGEQFF
TGTGCCAGCGGGTCGACAGGGGGCGCGGGGGAGCAGTTCTTC
>TRBV28|TRBJ1-2|-|TRBD1|19
CASSPSKTGRFWGFYGYTF
TGTGCCAGCAGTCCCTCAAAGACAGGGCGGTTTTGGGGATTCTATGGCTACACCTTC
>TRBV6-5|TRBJ2-1|-|TRBD1|15
CASSYSQGQGNEQFF
TGTGCCAGCAGTTACTCGCAGGGACAGGGGAATGAGCAGTTCTTC
>TRBV5-8|TRBJ2-5|-|TRBD1|15
CASSLLGGAGETQYF
TGTGCCAGCAGCTTGTTAGGGGGCGCGGGAGAGACCCAGTACTTC
>TRBV5-4|TRBJ2-7|-|-|13
CASSFQGRYEQYF
TGTGCCAGCAGCTTCCAGGGGCGGTACGAGCAGTACTTC
>TRBV5-5|TRBJ2-7|-|-|14
CASSSPGTSYEQYF
TGTGCCAGCAGCTCACCGGGAACTAGCTACGAGCAGTACTTC
>TRBV25-1|TRBJ2-7|-|TRBD1|14
CASSDPGQGDEQYF
TGTGCCAGCAGTGACCCGGGACAGGGGGACGAGCAGTACTTC
>TRBV29-1|TRBJ2-7|-|-|13
CSVEGESSYEQYF
TGCAGCGTTGAAGGCGAGAGCTCCTACGAGCAGTACTTC
>TRBV11-3|TRBJ2-1|-|TRBD2|16
CASSRRTSGSLDEQFF
TGTGCCAGCAGTCGTCGGACTAGCGGGAGTCTCGATGAGCAGTTCTTC
>TRBV10-3|TRBJ2-1|-|TRBD2|16
CAISEWRTSGPNEQFF
TGTGCCATCAGTGAGTGGCGGACTAGCGGGCCCAATGAGCAGTTCTTC
>TRBV10-3|TRBJ2-5|-|-|14
CATQGGGPQETQYF
TGTGCCACCCAAGGGGGGGGTCCTCAAGAGACCCAGTACTTC
>TRBV6-5|TRBJ1-2|-|TRBD1|14
CASSYSTGAGGYTF
TGTGCCAGCAGTTACTCGACAGGGGCCGGTGGCTACACCTTC
>TRBV7-9|TRBJ1-4|-|-|15
CASSSGQSTNEKLFF
TGTGCCAGCAGCTCCGGACAGTCAACTAATGAAAAACTGTTTTTT
>TRBV28|TRBJ2-2|-|TRBD2|17
CASTGTSGGAHTGELFF
TGTGCCAGCACCGGGACTAGCGGGGGGGCCCACACCGGGGAGCTGTTTTTT
>TRBV11-2|TRBJ2-3|-|TRBD2|17
CASSLVEAGGSTDTQYF
TGTGCCAGCAGCTTAGTGGAGGCGGGAGGGAGTACAGATACGCAGTATTTT
>TRBV7-2|TRBJ1-4|-|-|14
CASSFGLMDEKLFF
TGTGCCAGCAGCTTCGGGTTAATGGATGAAAAACTGTTTTTT
>TRBV6-5|TRBJ2-5|-|-|12
CAGLKYQETQYF
TGTGCCGGGTTGAAGTACCAAGAGACCCAGTACTTC
>TRBV7-9|TRBJ2-1|-|TRBD2|17
CASSLAYRGSSYNEQFF
TGTGCCAGCAGCTTAGCGTACCGCGGGAGCTCCTACAATGAGCAGTTCTTC
>TRBV6-6|TRBJ2-1|once|-|15
CASSYVQAGYNEQFF
TGTGCCAGCAGTTACGTCCAGGCGGGCTACAATGAGCAGTTCTTC
>TRBV5-6|TRBJ2-7|-|TRBD1|13
CASSPDRAHEQYF
TGTGCCAGCAGCCCGGACAGGGCCCACGAGCAGTACTTC
>TRBV5-4|TRBJ2-5|-|-|13
CASSPEGRETQYF
TGTGCCAGCAGCCCGGAGGGTCGGGAGACCCAGTACTTC
>TRBV19|TRBJ2-7|-|TRBD2|18
CASSITGAGGASSYEQYF
TGTGCCAGTAGCATAACGGGAGCGGGAGGGGCCTCCTCCTACGAGCAGTACTTC
>TRBV14|TRBJ1-3|once|-|13
CASSQPEGNTIYF
TGTGCCAGCAGCCAACCGGAGGGAAACACCATATATTTT
>TRBV28|TRBJ2-1|-|-|16
CASSSFGASEYNEQFF
TGTGCCAGCAGTTCCTTCGGGGCTAGCGAGTACAATGAGCAGTTCTTC
>TRBV13|TRBJ2-7|once|-|17
CASSSGVGVLAGREQYF
TGTGCCAGCAGCTCCGGAGTTGGGGTACTAGCTGGTCGGGAGCAGTACTTC
>TRBV5-1|TRBJ1-1|-|TRBD1|15
CASSSRTGGFTEAFF
TGCGCCAGCAGCTCCCGGACAGGAGGATTTACTGAAGCTTTCTTT
>TRBV12-5|TRBJ2-7|-|-|13
CASAPGRRYEQYF
TGTGCTAGTGCGCCCGGCCGGCGCTACGAGCAGTACTTC
>TRBV7-2|TRBJ2-1|-|-|13
CASSLQAYNEQFF
TGTGCCAGCAGCTTACAGGCTTACAATGAGCAGTTCTTC
>TRBV5-4|TRBJ1-6|-|TRBD1|17
CASSSKRQGAVYSPLHF
TGTGCCAGCAGCTCGAAACGACAGGGGGCTGTTTATTCACCCCTCCACTTT